The 16 T cell receptor beta chains below all came from one sample that was sequenced in a study of naive and memory T cell subsets. Treatment noted: skin biopsy from PPD injection site in Mantoux-positive individual. TCR cDNA received a 3' ligated oligonucleotide that carried a UMI. Ligated cDNA underwent four rounds of PCR with nested alpha and beta constant region primers and SP2. One entry per CDR3 protein, called by TCRdb with MiXCR from the UMI-ligation and nested PCR reads. Of some 15,000 distinct CDR3 sequences listed, 4% to 6.5% are singletons. Sequenced material: skin, taken from a tuberculin skin test site. The receptors were sampled from an adult in good health.

This clonotype was counted many times. This rearrangement joins TRBV19 to TRBJ2-3; D is uncertain. Germline V CDR1 and CDR2: LNHDA, SQIVND (reference sequence). The CDR3 sequence is 12 residues long. The V end lost 3 bases, the J end lost 4 bases, and 5 bases lay between the germline ends. The CDR3 sequence: CASSIESDTQYF. In DNA, the CDR3 is TGTGCCAGTAGTATCGAGTCAGATACGCAGTATTTT. The full variable domain, with the rest looked up from reference TRBV19 and TRBJ2-3, is DGGITQSPKYLFRKEGQNVTLSCEQNLNHDAMYWYRQDPGQGLRLIYYSQIVNDFQKGDIAEGYSVSREKKESFPLTVTSAQKNPTAFYLCASSIESDTQYFGPGTRLTVL.

Many counts were recorded for this clonotype. This sequence joins TRBV7-2 and TRBJ2-7; no definite D call. Trimming took 0 bases from V and 0 from J, leaving 6 bases between them. Per germline, CDR1 SGHTA and CDR2 FQGNSA. CDR3 length: 14 residues. CDR3 DNA: TGTGCCAGCAGCTTAGCGCATAGCTCCTACGAGCAGTACTTC. This gives the protein CASSLAHSSYEQYF. Full variable domain (rest looked up from reference TRBV7-2 and TRBJ2-7): GAGVSQSPSNKVTEKGKDVELRCDPISGHTALYWYRQSLGQGLEFLIYFQGNSAPDKSGLPSDRFSAERTGGSVSTLTIQRTQQEDSAVYLCASSLAHSSYEQYFGPGTRLTVT.

This clonotype is judged medium-sized. The V call is TRBV7-3, the J call TRBJ2-1; D perhaps matches TRBD1 (5 bases). Germline V gives CDR1 SGHTA, CDR2 FQGTGA. V dropped 1 base and J dropped 3 bases, with 10 bases sitting between them. The CDR3 consists of 15 residues. CDR3 residues: CASSLRQGLYNEQFF. CDR3 sequence (DNA): TGTGCCAGCAGCTTAAGGCAGGGCCTCTACAATGAGCAGTTCTTC.

This clonotype was picked up a small number of times. A read error may explain this, as a much larger clone is one base away. This sequence joins TRBV19 and TRBJ1-2, with D possibly matching TRBD1 (5 bases). CDR1 is LNHDA and CDR2 is SQIVND in the germline V gene (reference sequence). The CDR3 length is 13 residues. CDR3 sequence reads: CASSSGTEYGDTF. CDR3 coding DNA: TGTGCCAGTTCATCCGGGACGGAATATGGCGACACCTTC.

The chain recombines TRBV6-2 or TRBV6-3 with TRBJ2-7; D perhaps matches TRBD2 (5 bases). Trimming stripped 7 bases from V and 0 bases from J, with 10 bases between. The CDR3 is made up of 13 amino acids. The V gene's germline CDR1 is MNHEY and CDR2 SVGEGT. The CDR3 spells CASTGIPSYEQYF. For the CDR3, the DNA is TGTGCCAGCACGGGGATCCCCTCCTACGAGCAGTACTTC.

This clonotype showed up many times. The chain has TRBV18 and TRBJ2-1, with 8 nucleotides matching TRBD1. The CDR3 spans 17 residues. Per the germline V gene, CDR1 is KGHSH and CDR2 is LQKENI. After removal of 4 bases from V and 0 bases from J, the junction contained 8 bases not matched to a gene. CDR3 in amino acids: CASSLSRTGSSYNEQFF. The CDR3 DNA is TGTGCCAGCTCACTTTCCAGGACAGGGAGCTCCTACAATGAGCAGTTCTTC. Supplemented by reference TRBV18 and TRBJ2-1, the full variable domain reads NAGVMQNPRHLVRRRGQEARLRCSPMKGHSHVYWYRQLPEEGLKFMVYLQKENIIDESGMPKERFSAEFPKEGPSILRIQQVVRGDSAAYFCASSLSRTGSSYNEQFFGPGTRLTVL.

This clonotype was seen many times. The gene calls are TRBV7-2 and TRBJ1-5, with 9 nucleotides matching TRBD1. Germline CDR1 SGHTA, CDR2 FQGNSA. V shed 5 bases, J shed 2 bases, and the junction held 13 bases outside the gene matches. CDR3 length: 18 residues. CDR3 DNA sequence: TGTGCCAGCAGCCGGGACAGGGTGACGGGTAATGGCAATCAGCCCCAGCATTTT. The encoded protein is CASSRDRVTGNGNQPQHF.

This clonotype is medium-sized (0.01 to 0.1%) by share. This sequence joins TRBV6-6 and TRBJ2-7; D ambiguous. CDR3 length: 14 residues. Per the germline V gene, CDR1 is MNHNY and CDR2 is SVGAGI (reference sequence). The ends were cut back, 5 bases at V and 0 bases at J, with 11 bases in the middle. CDR3 sequence: CASSKTESSYEQYF. The DNA for the CDR3 is TGTGCCAGCAGTAAGACGGAGAGCTCCTACGAGCAGTACTTC.

The CDR3 bases are TGTGCCAGCAGCCAACTTTCGCGCGGCTCCTACGAGCAGTACTTC. Protein sequence: CASSQLSRGSYEQYF. The J gene is TRBJ2-7, the V gene TRBV3-1; no definite D call. Trimming took 2 bases from V and 0 from J, leaving 11 bases between them. Germline V gene sequence: CDR1 LGHDT, CDR2 YNNKEL (reference sequence). This CDR3 has 15 amino acids.

This chain links TRBV29-1 with TRBJ1-1; D is perhaps TRBD1 (6 bases). With 4 bases removed from V and 4 bases from J, the gap between germline ends came to 19 bases. CDR1 and CDR2 (germline): SQVTM, ANQGSEA. CDR3 length: 15 amino acids. The CDR3 nucleotides read TGCAGCGTTGGATTCCCATTACAGGGTATCACTGAAGCTTTCTTT. The encoded protein is CSVGFPLQGITEAFF.

In its sample, this clonotype ranks as medium-sized. This chain joins TRBV18 and TRBJ2-5; no firm D call. The CDR3 consists of 15 residues. V was shortened by 6 bases and J by 2 bases, with 16 bases between the two germline ends. CDR1 and CDR2 (germline): KGHSH, LQKENI. The CDR3 spells CASSGATRAQETQYF. The CDR3, as DNA: TGTGCCAGCTCCGGAGCCACCCGCGCGCAAGAGACCCAGTACTTC.

This clonotype counts as medium-sized. The chain couples TRBV29-1 to TRBJ2-1; D not resolved. The V gene's germline CDR1 is SQVTM and CDR2 ANQGSEA. V lost 5 bases, J lost 10 bases, and 9 bases lay in between. There are 10 residues in the CDR3. The CDR3 loop is CSVQRYEQFF. Here the CDR3 DNA reads TGCAGCGTTCAAAGATACGAGCAGTTCTTC.

By sample share, this clonotype is medium-sized (0.01 to 0.1%). The V call is TRBV7-8, the J call TRBJ2-7, with a possible D match to TRBD2 (6 bases). Trimming left V 0 bases short and J 7 bases short, with 16 bases between. This CDR3 comprises 15 residues. The germline V gene has CDR1 SGHVS and CDR2 FQNEAQ. CDR3 protein: CASSLALGRGSEQYF. DNA for the CDR3: TGTGCCAGCAGCTTAGCGCTCGGACGGGGGTCAGAGCAGTACTTC. The whole variable domain, remainder taken from reference TRBV7-8 and TRBJ2-7, is GAGVSQSPRYKVAKRGQDVALRCDPISGHVSLFWYQQALGQGPEFLTYFQNEAQLDKSGLPSDRFFAERPEGSVSTLKIQRTQQEDSAVYLCASSLALGRGSEQYFGPGTRLTVT.

This clonotype turned up a few times. Given a much more abundant clone one base away, this may be a read error. The chain couples TRBV18 to TRBJ1-2, with no clear D. The CDR3 consists of 13 residues. Germline values: CDR1 KGHSH, CDR2 LQKENI. The CDR3 bases are TGTGCCAGCTCACCACAGGGAAACGATGGCGACACCTTC. Amino acid sequence: CASSPQGNDGDTF.

Only a few counts were recorded for this clonotype. V is TRBV20-1 and J is TRBJ1-2; D gene unclear. Trimming took 1 base from V and 2 from J, leaving 14 bases between them. This CDR3 comprises 15 residues. Germline V lookup: CDR1 DFQATT, CDR2 SNEGSKA (reference sequence). This CDR3 reads CSARAPWELNYGYTF. The CDR3 DNA follows: TGCAGTGCTAGAGCCCCGTGGGAGTTAAACTATGGCTACACCTTC.

In its sample, this clonotype is medium-sized (0.01 to 0.1%). The chain links TRBV7-2 to TRBJ2-3; D gene unclear. Germline V gene data show CDR1 as SGHTA and CDR2 as FQGNSA. Trimming removed 5 bases from V and 2 bases from J, with 5 bases in between. This CDR3 spans 12 amino acids. The CDR3 loop is CASSQATDTQYF. The CDR3 bases are TGTGCCAGCAGCCAGGCCACAGATACGCAGTATTTT.